This is a list of T cell receptor beta chains from one sample in a study of blood T cell repertoires in COVID-19. Libraries were prepared by immunoSEQ multiplex PCR; TCRdb keeps only in-frame clonotypes and omits some of them. The sample yields around 50,000 clones, around 86% seen once. The sample taken for sequencing was peripheral blood. Receptors were obtained from a woman older than 75 with acute or convalescent COVID-19. CDR3s include the opening cysteine and the closing phenylalanine or tryptophan. A D gene is named only where the DNA matches it firmly. Clone sizes are given selectively: once, few, many, or a class where the clone is expanded.

CASRIGTIYSYEQYF	TGTGCCAGCAGGATCGGGACAATATACTCCTACGAGCAGTACTTC	15	.	TRBV6-6	TRBJ2-7	.
CASSSTDGGATEQYF	TGTGCCAGCAGTTCCACCGATGGCGGGGCTACCGAGCAGTACTTC	15	.	TRBV28	TRBJ2-7	.
CASSVEGRGIAALHF	TGTGCCAGCAGCGTAGAGGGCAGGGGGATAGCGGCCCTCCACTTT	15	TRBD1	TRBV9	TRBJ1-6	few
CASSSQGGSGPQHF	TGCGCCAGCAGCTCACAGGGCGGGTCGGGGCCCCAGCATTTT	14	.	TRBV5-1	TRBJ1-5	once
CASSETGLAGGPNEQFF	TGCGCCAGCAGTGAGACGGGACTAGCGGGGGGGCCGAATGAGCAGTTCTTC	17	TRBD2	TRBV10-1	TRBJ2-1	.
CASIRTGAYEQYF	TGTGCCAGCATACGGACAGGGGCCTACGAGCAGTACTTC	13	TRBD1	TRBV6-5	TRBJ2-7	few
CASSHLTSGGAAAKNIQYF	TGTGCCAGCAGCCATCTAACTAGCGGTGGGGCCGCAGCCAAAAACATTCAGTACTTC	19	TRBD2	TRBV28	TRBJ2-4	.
CASSLSSGVGEKLFF	TGTGCCAGCAGCTTAAGTTCAGGGGTTGGGGAAAAACTGTTTTTT	15	.	TRBV11-2	TRBJ1-4	few
CASSPGDSSYNEQFF	TGTGCCAGCAGTCCCGGGGACAGCTCCTACAATGAGCAGTTCTTC	15	TRBD1	TRBV6-6	TRBJ2-1	.
CASSSAGPPTGELFF	TGCGCCAGCAGCTCGGCGGGGCCACCCACCGGGGAGCTGTTTTTT	15	.	TRBV5-1	TRBJ2-2	.
CASSLGRGQTQYF	TGCGCCAGCAGTTTAGGCAGGGGACAGACCCAGTACTTC	13	.	TRBV10-1	TRBJ2-5	once
CASSKGSRLDFDEQFF	TGCGCCAGCAGCAAGGGTTCGAGACTAGACTTCGATGAGCAGTTCTTC	16	.	TRBV5-1	TRBJ2-1	.
CASSRDRRNTEAFF	TGTGCCAGCAGTCGCGACAGAAGGAACACTGAAGCTTTCTTT	14	.	TRBV3-1/TRBV3-2	TRBJ1-1	.
CSVGFYPTGEKLFF	TGCAGCGTTGGGTTTTATCCCACTGGTGAAAAACTGTTTTTT	14	.	TRBV29-1	TRBJ1-4	few
CATERSGLHTDTQYF	TGTGCCACCGAGAGGTCGGGACTCCACACAGATACGCAGTATTTT	15	.	TRBV7-9	TRBJ2-3	.
CASSPFTDTQYF	TGTGCCAGCAGTCCTTTCACAGATACGCAGTATTTT	12	.	TRBV11-2	TRBJ2-3	.
CASSPGGFVTEAFF	TGTGCCAGCAGTCCAGGGGGTTTCGTCACTGAAGCTTTCTTT	14	TRBD1	TRBV5-4	TRBJ1-1	.
CASGFHRDTGELFF	TGTGCTAGTGGTTTCCACAGGGACACCGGGGAGCTGTTTTTT	14	.	TRBV12-5	TRBJ2-2	.
CASIGSNEQFF	TGTGCCAGCATCGGGAGCAATGAGCAGTTCTTC	11	.	TRBV3-1/TRBV3-2	TRBJ2-1	.
CASSFGTSETQYF	TGTGCCAGCAGCTTCGGAACTAGCGAGACCCAGTACTTC	13	.	TRBV5-6	TRBJ2-5	.
CASSDPRTSTLEQFF	TGTGCCAGCAGTGACCCCCGGACTTCAACGCTTGAGCAGTTCTTC	15	.	TRBV25-1	TRBJ2-1	.
CASSLALSSGGYNEQFF	TGTGCCAGCAGCTTAGCTCTGTCTAGCGGGGGTTACAATGAGCAGTTCTTC	17	TRBD2	TRBV7-8	TRBJ2-1	once
CASRGGVADTQYF	TGCGCCAGCAGAGGGGGGGTGGCAGATACGCAGTATTTT	13	.	TRBV5-1	TRBJ2-3	.
CASSLASRIAYGYTF	TGTGCCAGCAGCTTAGCGTCCAGAATCGCTTATGGCTACACCTTC	15	.	TRBV7-2	TRBJ1-2	.
CASRSGSNYGYTF	TGTGCCAGCAGGTCGGGAAGCAATTATGGCTACACCTTC	13	.	TRBV28	TRBJ1-2	.
CASSFTRTGQDYEQYF	TGCGCCAGCAGCTTCACTCGGACCGGACAGGACTACGAGCAGTACTTC	16	TRBD1	TRBV5-1	TRBJ2-7	.
CASRRPGQPNYGYTF	TGTGCCAGCAGACGGCCGGGACAGCCTAACTATGGCTACACCTTC	15	TRBD1	TRBV11-2	TRBJ1-2	.
CARKPGLPPNEQFF	TGTGCCAGAAAACCGGGACTACCACCTAATGAGCAGTTCTTC	14	TRBD2	TRBV19	TRBJ2-1	.
CASRRTIGELFF	TGTGCCAGCAGGAGGACAATCGGGGAGCTGTTTTTT	12	.	TRBV2	TRBJ2-2	.
CAIRGGGISTDTQYF	TGTGCCATCAGAGGTGGGGGGATATCCACAGATACGCAGTATTTT	15	.	TRBV10-3	TRBJ2-3	.
CASSAESSSPLHF	TGTGCCAGCTCCGCGGAGAGTAGTTCACCCCTCCACTTT	13	.	TRBV2	TRBJ1-6	.
CASSPNLGQGGLTQHF	TGTGCCAGCAGTCCGAATCTAGGACAGGGCGGTTTGACCCAGCATTTT	16	TRBD1	TRBV27	TRBJ1-5	.
CASSPLPSGPRRDTEAFF	TGTGCCAGCTCACCACTGCCCTCGGGACCCCGGAGGGACACTGAAGCTTTCTTT	18	.	TRBV18	TRBJ1-1	.
CASRVDRHSGNTIYF	TGTGCCAGCAGGGTCGACAGGCACTCTGGAAACACCATATATTTT	15	.	TRBV6-5	TRBJ1-3	.
CASTGGNEQFF	TGTGCCAGCACTGGAGGGAATGAGCAGTTCTTC	11	.	TRBV6-5	TRBJ2-1	once
CATSRAPGENTEAFF	TGTGCCACCAGCAGAGCCCCGGGGGAGAACACTGAAGCTTTCTTT	15	.	TRBV15	TRBJ1-1	once
CSVVKGLRLFF	TGCAGCGTTGTGAAGGGGCTCCGGCTGTTTTTT	11	.	TRBV29-1	TRBJ2-2	.
CAAVRGSGNTIYF	TGTGCCGCCGTCAGGGGCTCTGGAAACACCATATATTTT	13	.	TRBV7-9	TRBJ1-3	.
CASSPQQRTGRNTIYF	TGTGCCAGCAGCCCGCAGCAGAGGACAGGGAGAAACACCATATATTTT	16	TRBD1	TRBV7-9	TRBJ1-3	once
CATTGQGTNTEAFF	TGTGCCACGACTGGACAGGGAACGAACACTGAAGCTTTCTTT	14	TRBD1	TRBV2	TRBJ1-1	few
CASSPGVGGSYNEQFF	TGTGCCAGCAGCCCGGGGGTCGGCGGCTCCTACAATGAGCAGTTCTTC	16	.	TRBV5-4	TRBJ2-1	.
CSARVADEQFF	TGCAGTGCTAGAGTAGCGGATGAGCAGTTCTTC	11	.	TRBV20-1	TRBJ2-1	.
CASSVGGQDYGYTF	TGTGCCAGCAGCGTAGGGGGACAGGACTATGGCTACACCTTC	14	TRBD1	TRBV9	TRBJ1-2	.
CASSARQGSLGSPLHF	TGTGCCAGCAGTGCGAGACAGGGTTCCTTGGGTTCACCCCTCCACTTT	16	TRBD1	TRBV6-1	TRBJ1-6	.
CAIRPDREAGNTIYF	TGTGCCATCAGACCCGACAGGGAGGCTGGAAACACCATATATTTT	15	TRBD1	TRBV10-3	TRBJ1-3	.
CASSSGTEIGGGELFF	TGTGCCAGCAGCTCCGGGACAGAGATTGGTGGCGGGGAGCTGTTTTTT	16	TRBD1	TRBV5-4	TRBJ2-2	hyperexpanded
CASSPRVSGNTIYF	TGTGCCAGCAGCCCGAGGGTCTCTGGAAACACCATATATTTT	14	.	TRBV3-1/TRBV3-2	TRBJ1-3	few
CASSLTSGSITDTQYF	TGTGCCAGCAGCCTAACTAGCGGGAGTATCACAGATACGCAGTATTTT	16	TRBD2	TRBV7-6	TRBJ2-3	.
CASSPTGTGGRDTIYF	TGTGCCAGCTCACCAACCGGGACAGGGGGCCGGGACACCATATATTTT	16	TRBD1	TRBV18	TRBJ1-3	.
CASSLKSLWTGGTMNTEAFF	TGTGCCAGCAGCCTCAAGTCCCTCTGGACAGGGGGGACCATGAACACTGAAGCTTTCTTT	20	TRBD1	TRBV3-1/TRBV3-2	TRBJ1-1	.
CASSAGSENIQYF	TGTGCCAGCAGCGCGGGTTCTGAAAACATTCAGTACTTC	13	.	TRBV9	TRBJ2-4	.
CASSLAVGTGSGEQYF	TGCGCCAGCAGCTTGGCCGTTGGGACAGGGAGTGGCGAGCAGTACTTC	16	TRBD1	TRBV5-1	TRBJ2-7	.
CASNSGVNTEAFF	TGTGCCAGCAACTCCGGGGTTAACACTGAAGCTTTCTTT	13	.	TRBV2	TRBJ1-1	.
CASSLGTGGYNGYTF	TGTGCCAGCAGTTTAGGGACAGGGGGGTATAATGGCTACACCTTC	15	TRBD1	TRBV28	TRBJ1-2	.
CASSTGTIAKNIQYF	TGTGCCAGCAGTACAGGGACTATAGCCAAAAACATTCAGTACTTC	15	.	TRBV28	TRBJ2-4	.
CASSQDSGLFEGYTF	TGCGCCAGCAGCCAAGACTCGGGTCTCTTTGAGGGCTACACCTTC	15	.	TRBV4-1	TRBJ1-2	.
CASSRQGFLTEAFF	TGTGCCAGTAGTAGACAGGGGTTTTTGACTGAAGCTTTCTTT	14	TRBD1	TRBV19	TRBJ1-1	.
CASSLLREGVGDTEAFF	TGTGCCAGCAGCTTACTTAGGGAGGGGGTTGGGGACACTGAAGCTTTCTTT	17	.	TRBV7-8	TRBJ1-1	.